The source of this T cell receptor beta chain is a study of blood T cell repertoires in COVID-19. The overall study: Acute and convalescent COVID-19 samples came from the United States, Italy and Spain.

Unmatched junction bases numbered 10, after V lost 6 bases and J lost 5 bases. CDR1 is SNHLY and CDR2 is FYNNEI in the germline V gene. CDR3 size: 17 residues. Participants spanned ages roughly 18 to 95 years and resided in about two dozen US areas. Cohort allocation depended upon clinical history that participants reported. Data came from immunoSEQ multiplex PCR; TCRdb stores just in-frame clones and leaves some out. The sample has 380,000 or so clones, around nine tenths seen once. Sample: PBMCs or T cells enriched from blood (not recorded which). The chain has TRBV2 and TRBJ2-2; 12 nucleotides line up with TRBD2. The clonotype comes from a woman under 40 with acute COVID-19. This CDR3 is CASSKTSGGLGTGELFF. For the CDR3, the DNA is TGTGCCAGCAGCAAGACTAGCGGGGGTCTGGGGACCGGGGAGCTGTTTTTT. Based on the CDR3 plus reference TRBV2 and TRBJ2-2, the full variable domain is EPEVTQTPSHQVTQMGQEVILRCVPISNHLYFYWYRQILGQKVEFLVSFYNNEISEKSEIFDDQFSVERPDGSNFTLKIRSTKLEDSAMYFCASSKTSGGLGTGELFFGEGSRLTVL.